The 15 T cell receptor beta chains reported below all come from one sample, sequenced in a study of T cells after yellow fever vaccination. TCRdb processed the 5' RACE reads anew with MiXCR; each CDR3 protein has one entry. Here the sample spans about 220,000 distinct CDR3 sequences, roughly 3.3% being singletons. Here the sequenced sample was CD4+ T cells sorted from PBMCs, taken 10 days after the yellow fever booster vaccination. Receptors originate from a man aged 18 to 30 who received the YFV17D yellow fever vaccine.

This chain connects TRBV3-1 to TRBJ2-5; D gene unclear. Germline CDR1 and CDR2: LGHDT and YNNKEL (reference sequence). Trimming took 6 bases from V and 2 from J, leaving 7 bases between them. This CDR3 spans 12 amino acids. CDR3 region: CASSQMQETQYF. As DNA, the CDR3 is TGTGCCAGCAGTCAGATGCAAGAGACCCAGTACTTC.

In this sample, this clonotype turned up a few times. V usage is TRBV6-2 or TRBV6-3 and J usage is TRBJ1-1; D may be TRBD1 (5 bases). The V gene's germline CDR1 is MNHEY and CDR2 SVGEGT. V was trimmed by 4 bases and J by 6 bases, leaving 21 bases between them. The CDR3 contains 16 residues. The CDR3: CASSFTLQGRTPEAFF. CDR3 nucleotide sequence: TGTGCCAGCAGTTTTACCCTGCAGGGTCGAACCCCTGAAGCTTTCTTT.

This clonotype was counted between two and nine times. The V and J genes are TRBV20-1 and TRBJ2-2; perhaps TRBD1 as D (6 bases). Germline loops: CDR1 DFQATT, CDR2 SNEGSKA (reference sequence). This CDR3 spans 14 amino acids. V lost 6 bases, J lost 0 bases, and 11 bases lay in between. Here the CDR3 DNA reads TGCAGTGCCCCCAGGACAGCGAACACCGGGGAGCTGTTTTTT. Translation gives CSAPRTANTGELFF.

This clonotype was seen only a few times. This sequence joins TRBV5-4 and TRBJ1-2, with D perhaps TRBD1 (6 bases). The germline V gene encodes CDR1 SGHNT and CDR2 YYREEE (reference sequence). V was trimmed by 2 bases and J by 6 bases, leaving 17 bases between them. This CDR3 spans 15 amino acids. The CDR3 DNA is TGTGCCAGCAGCTTCGGAGGCAGGGGAGGTAATGGCTACACCTTC. Its translation is CASSFGGRGGNGYTF.

This clonotype was observed many times. This rearrangement joins TRBV6-2 or TRBV6-3 to TRBJ2-1; 9 positions match TRBD2. The CDR3 consists of 15 residues. The V segment lost 1 base and the J segment 8 bases; nucleotides outside the gene matches: 6. CDR1 and CDR2 (germline): MNHEY, SVGEGT. The CDR3 DNA sequence: TGTGCCAGCAGTTACTACCGGCGGGGGGGCGATGAGCAGTTCTTC. It codes for CASSYYRRGGDEQFF.

This clonotype was observed at least ten times. The V and J genes are TRBV5-6 and TRBJ1-2, with D unclear. V was pared by 1 base and J by 1 base, with 14 bases between. The CDR3 is made up of 16 amino acids. Germline V CDR1 and CDR2: SGHDT, YYEEEE. In DNA form, the CDR3 reads TGTGCCAGCAGCTTGATGCGCATACGGTTTAACTATGGCTACACCTTC. As protein: CASSLMRIRFNYGYTF.

The sample holds a few counts of this clonotype. The chain combines TRBV12-3 or TRBV12-4 with TRBJ2-7, with TRBD1 matching 8 bases. V was pared by 3 bases and J by 5 bases, with 6 bases of the junction left unmatched. This CDR3 has 14 amino acids. For the CDR3, the DNA is TGTGCCAGCAGTTTGGACAGGGCGGAGGACGAGCAGTACTTC. Translated, it gives CASSLDRAEDEQYF.

The rearrangement uses TRBV7-2 and TRBJ1-2; D perhaps matches TRBD1 (6 bases). In germline, CDR1 is SGHTA, CDR2 FQGNSA. V was cut by 5 bases and J by 1 base, with 11 bases left in between. CDR3 length: 14 residues. CDR3 sequence: CASSRQEDNYGYTF. The DNA of the CDR3 is TGTGCCAGCAGCCGACAGGAGGATAACTATGGCTACACCTTC.

Ten or more counts support this clonotype. The chain carries TRBV7-2 and TRBJ2-7; no clear D gene. The CDR3 loop spans 11 amino acids. Germline V gene sequence: CDR1 SGHTA, CDR2 FQGNSA. V was clipped by 5 bases and J by 4 bases, with 6 bases between them. CDR3 sequence: CASSLDYEQYF. In DNA, the CDR3 is TGTGCCAGCAGCCTCGATTACGAGCAGTACTTC.

The table lists this clonotype with a few counts. V is TRBV5-1 and J is TRBJ1-1; D gene ambiguous. The V gene lost 4 bases and the J gene lost 1 base, with 8 bases spanning the gap. The CDR3 runs to 13 residues. Per germline, CDR1 SGHRS and CDR2 YFSETQ. The DNA for the CDR3 is TGCGCCAGCAGCGCCCGGCCGAACACTGAAGCTTTCTTT. It yields the protein CASSARPNTEAFF.

The gene calls are TRBV6-5 and TRBJ1-2; a possible D gene is TRBD1 (5 bases). In germline, CDR1 is MNHEY, CDR2 SVGAGI. The length of the CDR3 is 15 residues. Trimming took off 6 bases at V and 0 bases at J, with 14 bases between the two ends. In DNA, the CDR3 is TGTGCCAGCAGCCAGACAGTGACCTCTAACTATGGCTACACCTTC. It is translated as CASSQTVTSNYGYTF.

CDR3 region: CASSLTPGRVNTEAFF. The CDR3 DNA follows: TGTGCCAGCAGTTTAACCCCGGGCAGGGTGAACACTGAAGCTTTCTTT. V and J are TRBV27 and TRBJ1-1, with a possible D match to TRBD1 (5 bases). Germline assignment: CDR1 MNHEY and CDR2 SMNVEV (reference sequence). There are 16 residues in the CDR3. The V end was cut by 2 bases, the J end by 0 bases, with 13 bases between.

There are many counts of this clonotype. This chain connects TRBV2 to TRBJ2-2, with D possibly matching TRBD1 (5 bases). The CDR3 is 11 residues long. V was cut by 7 bases and J by 9 bases, with 9 bases left in between. Germline CDR1 is SNHLY and CDR2 is FYNNEI. This CDR3 is CASTLDRELFF. The CDR3 bases are TGTGCCAGCACCTTGGACAGGGAGCTGTTTTTT.

The chain's CDR3 is CASSLRGGTYEQYF. CDR3 nucleotide sequence: TGCGCCAGCAGCCTACGGGGGGGCACTTACGAGCAGTACTTC. V and J are TRBV5-1 and TRBJ2-7; TRBD2 agrees at 8 bases. Germline V gene lookup returns CDR1 SGHRS and CDR2 YFSETQ. V gave up 4 bases and J gave up 4 bases; unmatched junction bases: 7. The CDR3 is 14 residues long.

This clonotype was seen a handful of times. The V call is TRBV12-3 or TRBV12-4, the J call TRBJ1-5, with D uncertain. The CDR3 spans 13 residues. The V end lost 3 bases, the J end lost 5 bases, and 8 bases lay between the germline ends. CDR3 amino acids: CASSLASDQPQHF. The CDR3 nucleotides read TGTGCCAGCAGTTTGGCCTCAGATCAGCCCCAGCATTTT.